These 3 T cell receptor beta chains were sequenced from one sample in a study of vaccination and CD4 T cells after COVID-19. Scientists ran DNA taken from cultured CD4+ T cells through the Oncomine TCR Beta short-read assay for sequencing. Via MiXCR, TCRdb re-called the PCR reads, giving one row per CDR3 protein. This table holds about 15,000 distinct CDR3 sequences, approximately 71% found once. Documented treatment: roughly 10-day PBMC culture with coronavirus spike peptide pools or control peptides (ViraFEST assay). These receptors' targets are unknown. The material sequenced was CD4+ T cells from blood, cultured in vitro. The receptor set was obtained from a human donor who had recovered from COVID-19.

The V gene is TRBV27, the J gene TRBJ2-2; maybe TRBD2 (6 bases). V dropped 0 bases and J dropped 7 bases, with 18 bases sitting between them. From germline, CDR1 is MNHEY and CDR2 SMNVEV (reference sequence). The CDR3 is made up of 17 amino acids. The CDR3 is CASSLSGGRRLSGELFF. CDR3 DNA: TGTGCCAGCAGTTTATCGGGTGGGAGGCGGCTTAGCGGGGAGCTGTTTTTT.

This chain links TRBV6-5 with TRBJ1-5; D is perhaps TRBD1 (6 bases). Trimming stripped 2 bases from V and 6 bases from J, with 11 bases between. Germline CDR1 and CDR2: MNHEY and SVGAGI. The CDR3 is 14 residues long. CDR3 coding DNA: TGTGCCAGCAGTTACCTAGGGGGGGGTCAGCCCCAGCATTTT. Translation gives CASSYLGGGQPQHF.

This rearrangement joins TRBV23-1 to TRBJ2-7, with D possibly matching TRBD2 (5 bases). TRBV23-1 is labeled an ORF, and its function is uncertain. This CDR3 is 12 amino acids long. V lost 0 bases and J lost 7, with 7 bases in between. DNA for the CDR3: TGCGCCAGCAGTCAATCGAGGAGGGAGCAGTACTTC. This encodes CASSQSRREQYF.